This TCR beta chain was identified during a study of T cells after yellow fever vaccination. At the level of the study: SMART-Seq v4 Ultra Low Input prepared libraries from low-cell fractions.

This clonotype occurred many times. The antigen remains unidentified. The study, taken as a whole, reports: Abundant contaminating clonotypes from the bulk population could appear in FACS-sorted repertoires. Subsequent booster samples again held most clones from primary vaccination (96% CD4, roughly 90% CD8).

The CDR3 runs 12 residues. V shed 8 bases and J shed 8 bases, with 16 bases lying between them. From germline, CDR1 is DFQATT and CDR2 SNEGSKA (reference sequence). They built TCR cDNA with 5'RACE template switching, a step that put in a universal primer site and UMIs. MiXCR, run by TCRdb on the 5' RACE reads, gives a single entry per CDR3 protein. The data contain about 69,000 distinct CDR3 sequences, 5% to 6.5% of them singletons. Sequences were derived from CD4+ T cells sorted from PBMCs, sampled around 16 days after the first yellow fever vaccination. The TCR sequence derives from a man younger than 30 who received the YFV17D yellow fever vaccine. The J gene is TRBJ2-1, the V gene TRBV20-1; D perhaps matches TRBD1 (8 bases). In DNA, the CDR3 is TGCAGTCAGGACAGGGCGGGGGATGAGCAGTTCTTC. Protein: CSQDRAGDEQFF.